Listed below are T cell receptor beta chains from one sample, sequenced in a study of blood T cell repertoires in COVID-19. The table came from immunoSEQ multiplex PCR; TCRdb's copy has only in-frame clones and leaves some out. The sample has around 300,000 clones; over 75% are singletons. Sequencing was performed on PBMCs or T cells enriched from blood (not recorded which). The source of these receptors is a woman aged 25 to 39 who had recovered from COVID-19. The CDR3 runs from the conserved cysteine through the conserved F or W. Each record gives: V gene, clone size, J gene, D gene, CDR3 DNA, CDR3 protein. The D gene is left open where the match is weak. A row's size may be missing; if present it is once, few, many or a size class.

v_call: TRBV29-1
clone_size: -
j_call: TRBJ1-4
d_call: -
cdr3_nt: TGCAGCGCGGCGGTCAACAATGAAAAACTGTTTTTT
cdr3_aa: CSAAVNNEKLFF

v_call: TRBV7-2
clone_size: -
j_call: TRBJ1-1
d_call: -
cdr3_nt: TGTGCCAGCAGCCCTATCCTCGACGGGGACACTGAAGCTTTCTTT
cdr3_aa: CASSPILDGDTEAFF

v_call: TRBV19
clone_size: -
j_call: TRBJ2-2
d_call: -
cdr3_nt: TGTGCCAGTAGTACCCAGTCGTACACCGGGGAGCTGTTTTTT
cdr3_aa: CASSTQSYTGELFF

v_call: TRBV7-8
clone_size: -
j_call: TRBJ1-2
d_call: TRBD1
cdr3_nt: TGTGCCAGCAGCCCGCCCTGGGCAGGGGGTGGCTATGGCTACACCTTC
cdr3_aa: CASSPPWAGGGYGYTF

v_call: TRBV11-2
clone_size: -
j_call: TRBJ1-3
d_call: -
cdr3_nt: TGTGCCAGCAGCTTGGGCTTCTCTGGAAACACCATATATTTT
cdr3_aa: CASSLGFSGNTIYF

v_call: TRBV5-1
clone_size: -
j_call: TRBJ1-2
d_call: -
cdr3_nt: TGCGCCAGCGCTCGCGGACAGAGCGACTACACCTTC
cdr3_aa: CASARGQSDYTF

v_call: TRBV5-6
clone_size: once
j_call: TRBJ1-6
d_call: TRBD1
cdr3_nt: TGTGCCAGCAGCTTTCGGGACAGGGATTCACCCCTCCACTTT
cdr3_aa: CASSFRDRDSPLHF

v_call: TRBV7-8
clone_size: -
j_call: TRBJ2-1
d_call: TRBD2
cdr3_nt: TGTGCCAGCAGCTGGGGACTAGCGGGGGGCCCTGGGCAGTTCTTC
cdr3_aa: CASSWGLAGGPGQFF

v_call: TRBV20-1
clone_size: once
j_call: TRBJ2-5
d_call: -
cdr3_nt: TGCAGTGCTAGTGCGGGACAAGAGACCCAGTACTTC
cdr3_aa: CSASAGQETQYF

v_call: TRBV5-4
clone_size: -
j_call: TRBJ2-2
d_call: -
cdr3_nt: TGTGCCAGCAGCTTGGCCAAGGAGAGCTTTTCCGGGGAGCTGTTTTTT
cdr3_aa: CASSLAKESFSGELFF

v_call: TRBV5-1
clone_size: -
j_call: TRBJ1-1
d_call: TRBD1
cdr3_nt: TGCGCCAGCAGCTTGGCCAGGGGGGCGGGCACTGAAGCTTTCTTT
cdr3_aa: CASSLARGAGTEAFF

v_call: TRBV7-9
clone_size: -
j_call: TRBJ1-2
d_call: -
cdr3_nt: TGTGCCAGCAGGGACATTCGGGTGGATGGCTACACCTTC
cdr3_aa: CASRDIRVDGYTF

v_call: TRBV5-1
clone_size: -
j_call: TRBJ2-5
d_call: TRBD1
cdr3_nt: TGCGCCAGCAGCCCGGGCCGGGACAGCAACTCGAACCAAGAGACCCAGTACTTC
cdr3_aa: CASSPGRDSNSNQETQYF

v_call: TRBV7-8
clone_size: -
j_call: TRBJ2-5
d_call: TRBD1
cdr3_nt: TGTGCCAGCAGGCAAGATACAGGGGTCCAAGAGACCCAGTACTTC
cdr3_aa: CASRQDTGVQETQYF

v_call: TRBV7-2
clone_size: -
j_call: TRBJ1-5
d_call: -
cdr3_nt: TGTGCCAGCAGCCCCGGGACTAATCAGCCCCAGCATTTT
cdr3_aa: CASSPGTNQPQHF